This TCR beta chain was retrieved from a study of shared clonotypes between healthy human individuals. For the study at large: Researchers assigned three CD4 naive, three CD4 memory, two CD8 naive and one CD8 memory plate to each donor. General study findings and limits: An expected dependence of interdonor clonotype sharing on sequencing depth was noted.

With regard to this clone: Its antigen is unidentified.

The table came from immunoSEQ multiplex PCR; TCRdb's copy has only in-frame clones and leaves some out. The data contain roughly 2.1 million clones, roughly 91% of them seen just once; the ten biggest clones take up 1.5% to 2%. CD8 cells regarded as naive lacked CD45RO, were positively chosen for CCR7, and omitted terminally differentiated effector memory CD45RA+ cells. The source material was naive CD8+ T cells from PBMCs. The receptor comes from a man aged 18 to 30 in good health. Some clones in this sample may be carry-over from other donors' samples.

The DNA of the CDR3 is TGTGCCAGCAGCTTAGGGAGGATGGGCAATCAGCCCCAGCATTTT. Translating it yields CASSLGRMGNQPQHF. This chain joins TRBV7-2 and TRBJ1-5; D is uncertain. With 1 base removed from V and 2 bases from J, the gap between germline ends came to 9 bases. The CDR3 runs 15 residues. Germline V CDR1 and CDR2: SGHTA, FQGNSA.